A single sample gave rise to the 20 T cell receptor beta chains below, sequenced in a study of technical replicates of blood from four donors. Data came from immunoSEQ multiplex PCR; TCRdb stores just in-frame clones and leaves some out. The sample lists approximately 88,000 clones, roughly 93% occurring once. The material sequenced was T cells isolated from PBMCs. These receptors all stem from a human donor in good health.

CDR3 coding DNA: TGTGCCAGCAGTCCTTTACAGGGGGCGATGAACACTGAAGCTTTCTTT. It is translated as CASSPLQGAMNTEAFF. This sequence joins TRBV5-8 and TRBJ1-1, with 9 bases aligning to TRBD1. The CDR3 consists of 16 residues. CDR1 and CDR2 from the germline V gene are SGHTS and YDEGEE. Trimming at V came to 5 bases and at J to 0 bases, leaving 8 bases not matched to a gene. Supplemented by reference TRBV5-8 and TRBJ1-1, the full variable domain reads EAGVTQSPTHLIKTRGQQATLRCSPISGHTSVYWYQQALGLGLQFLLWYDEGEERNRGNFPPRFSGRQFPNYSSELNVNALELEDSALYLCASSPLQGAMNTEAFFGQGTRLTVV.

This clone was detected only once. The rearrangement uses TRBV10-3 and TRBJ2-2; TRBD1 matches at 7 bases. V dropped 2 bases and J dropped 10; count of bases not matched to a gene: 7. The CDR3 contains 14 residues. Germline lookup yields CDR1 ENHRY and CDR2 SYGVKD. The CDR3 reads CAISETGVAPELFF. The CDR3 region has the DNA TGTGCCATCAGTGAGACAGGGGTAGCCCCGGAGCTGTTTTTT.

This rearrangement joins TRBV4-1 to TRBJ2-1, with D hard to call. CDR1 MGHRA and CDR2 YSYEKL come from the germline V gene. This CDR3 spans 15 amino acids. V dropped 6 bases and J dropped 0 bases, with 12 bases sitting between them. The CDR3 protein is CASRKASSSYNEQFF. The CDR3 nucleotides are TGCGCCAGCAGGAAAGCTTCGAGCTCCTACAATGAGCAGTTCTTC.

The J gene is TRBJ2-3, the V gene TRBV19; D remains ambiguous. V lost 7 bases and J lost 3, with 11 bases in between. The V gene's germline CDR1 is LNHDA and CDR2 SQIVND (reference sequence). The CDR3 runs 13 residues. CDR3 sequence: CASTRLGTDTQYF. The CDR3 region has the DNA TGTGCCAGTACTAGGTTGGGTACAGATACGCAGTATTTT.

V gene TRBV5-8 combines with J gene TRBJ2-7; 14 nucleotides align to TRBD2. In germline, CDR1 is SGHTS, CDR2 YDEGEE. There are 15 residues in the CDR3. The J segment lost 4 bases and the V segment lost 4 bases, leaving 4 bases of the junction unmatched. The DNA for the CDR3 is TGTGCCAGCAGCCTAAGGACTAGCGGGAGGTACGAGCAGTACTTC. Amino acids: CASSLRTSGRYEQYF.

The rearrangement uses TRBV18 and TRBJ2-1; TRBD1 matches at 7 bases. This CDR3 contains 15 residues. After removal of 3 bases from V and 4 bases from J, the junction contained 6 bases not matched to a gene. Germline V gene sequence: CDR1 KGHSH, CDR2 LQKENI. DNA of the CDR3: TGTGCCAGCTCACCGCCCGGGACAGCTTACAATGAGCAGTTCTTC. Its translation: CASSPPGTAYNEQFF. The full variable domain, rest sourced from reference TRBV18 and TRBJ2-1, is NAGVMQNPRHLVRRRGQEARLRCSPMKGHSHVYWYRQLPEEGLKFMVYLQKENIIDESGMPKERFSAEFPKEGPSILRIQQVVRGDSAAYFCASSPPGTAYNEQFFGPGTRLTVL.

V is TRBV19 and J is TRBJ2-7; the match to TRBD2 covers 7 bases. Germline V gene lookup returns CDR1 LNHDA and CDR2 SQIVND (reference sequence). The CDR3 runs to 15 residues. After removal of 3 bases from V and 5 bases from J, the junction contained 10 bases not matched to a gene. For the CDR3, the DNA is TGTGCCAGTAGTATTCGGTCGGGAGGTCTCCACGAGCAGTACTTC. Protein: CASSIRSGGLHEQYF.

The rearrangement uses TRBV6-6 and TRBJ2-7, with unresolved D. The CDR3 covers 11 residues. CDR1 and CDR2 (germline): MNHNY, SVGAGI (reference sequence). The ends were cut back, 6 bases at V and 9 bases at J, with 12 bases in the middle. The CDR3 protein is CASRYNQVQYF. CDR3 coding DNA: TGTGCCAGCAGGTACAATCAGGTGCAGTACTTC.

The rearrangement links TRBV19 to TRBJ1-1; 10 bases fit TRBD1. Per germline, CDR1 LNHDA and CDR2 SQIVND (reference sequence). Unmatched junction bases numbered 6, after V lost 7 bases and J lost 4 bases. The CDR3 covers 14 residues. The chain's CDR3 is CASKGQGSGTEAFF. CDR3 bases: TGTGCCAGTAAGGGACAGGGGTCGGGCACTGAAGCTTTCTTT. Full variable domain (remainder filled in from reference TRBV19 and TRBJ1-1): DGGITQSPKYLFRKEGQNVTLSCEQNLNHDAMYWYRQDPGQGLRLIYYSQIVNDFQKGDIAEGYSVSREKKESFPLTVTSAQKNPTAFYLCASKGQGSGTEAFFGQGTRLTVV.

The CDR3 region has the DNA TGTGCCAGTACAGTAGTACCGGGACAGGGGGGTGAAGCTTTCTTT. It yields the protein CASTVVPGQGGEAFF. The rearrangement uses TRBV19 and TRBJ1-1, with 11 nucleotides matching TRBD1. The ends lost 7 bases at V and 7 bases at J; junction bases unmatched: 11. The germline V gene has CDR1 LNHDA and CDR2 SQIVND (reference sequence). The CDR3 loop spans 15 amino acids.

This chain connects TRBV12-5 to TRBJ2-7, with D perhaps matching TRBD2 (5 bases). The CDR3 has 14 residues. Germline V gene sequence: CDR1 LGHNT, CDR2 FRNRAP. V lost 6 bases and J 4 bases, leaving 16 bases between the germline ends. CDR3 in DNA: TGTGCTAGTGGGCCGGGATCCGGGTGGTACGAGCAGTACTTC. Residues: CASGPGSGWYEQYF.

This clone was detected once. The chain employs TRBV5-1 and TRBJ2-5; 9 bases match TRBD2. Germline V gives CDR1 SGHRS, CDR2 YFSETQ. This CDR3 is 15 amino acids long. The ends lost 3 bases at V and 6 bases at J; junction bases unmatched: 9. CDR3 in DNA: TGCGCCAGCAGCTATGGACTAGCGTTCATGAAGACCCAGTACTTC. Amino acids: CASSYGLAFMKTQYF.

The chain uses TRBV6-5 and TRBJ1-2; possible D gene TRBD1, 5 bases. The germline CDR1 and CDR2 sequences are MNHEY and SVGAGI. CDR3 length: 13 residues. The V and J ends lost 7 bases and 7 bases respectively, with 16 bases between them. The chain's CDR3 is CASKEDSRSGYTF. CDR3 coding DNA: TGTGCCAGCAAAGAAGACAGTAGGAGTGGCTACACCTTC.

V usage is TRBV7-6 and J usage is TRBJ1-5; D perhaps matches TRBD1 (6 bases). Trimming removed 1 base at V and 7 bases at J, with 17 bases between. The CDR3 spans 16 residues. The germline V gene has CDR1 SGHVS and CDR2 FNYEAQ. Here the CDR3 DNA reads TGTGCCAGCAGCTTAGGGGGCGGGGGGGCCGGCCAGCCCCAGCATTTT. Amino acids: CASSLGGGGAGQPQHF.

CDR3 coding DNA: TGTGCTAGCCTCAGGGCAGGGCAGCCCCAGCATTTT. Its translation is CASLRAGQPQHF. The V gene is TRBV12-5, the J gene TRBJ1-5; possibly TRBD1 for D (5 bases). The CDR3 covers 12 residues. CDR1 is LGHNT, CDR2 FRNRAP, per germline. Trimming removed 9 bases at V and 7 bases at J, with 13 bases between.

This chain links TRBV7-2 with TRBJ2-1; TRBD2 might be the D (5 bases). Germline lookup yields CDR1 SGHTA and CDR2 FQGNSA. V was clipped by 0 bases and J by 7 bases, with 13 bases between them. The CDR3 extends over 15 amino acids. The DNA for the CDR3 is TGTGCCAGCAGCTTAGCGGCGGGCTCAATGAATGAGCAGTTCTTC. Translating gives CASSLAAGSMNEQFF.

The chain is built from TRBV2 and TRBJ1-4; a weak D match, TRBD1 (6 bases). Germline loops: CDR1 SNHLY, CDR2 FYNNEI. This CDR3 spans 16 amino acids. Trimming took 7 bases from V and 2 from J, leaving 17 bases between them. CDR3 residues: CASKKGSGGTNEKLFF. CDR3 nucleotide sequence: TGTGCCAGCAAAAAGGGGTCGGGGGGCACTAATGAAAAACTGTTTTTT.

The V call is TRBV7-2, the J call TRBJ1-5; D gene unclear. The germline V gene has CDR1 SGHTA and CDR2 FQGNSA. V lost 5 bases to trimming and J lost 5 bases, with 13 bases between them. The CDR3 covers 14 residues. For the CDR3, the DNA is TGTGCCAGCAGCCCAAAAACCGGGGATCAGCCCCAGCATTTT. Its translation is CASSPKTGDQPQHF. Variable domain in full (rest from reference TRBV7-2 and TRBJ1-5): GAGVSQSPSNKVTEKGKDVELRCDPISGHTALYWYRQSLGQGLEFLIYFQGNSAPDKSGLPSDRFSAERTGGSVSTLTIQRTQQEDSAVYLCASSPKTGDQPQHFGDGTRLSIL.

The chain employs TRBV30 and TRBJ2-3; TRBD1 matches at 8 bases. After removal of 4 bases from V and 8 bases from J, the junction contained 8 bases not matched to a gene. CDR1 is GTSNPN, CDR2 SVGIG, per germline (reference sequence). The CDR3 is made up of 13 amino acids. This chain's CDR3 is CAWTVQGVSTQYF. CDR3 DNA sequence: TGTGCCTGGACGGTACAGGGGGTTTCTACGCAGTATTTT.

V is TRBV7-9 and J is TRBJ1-2, with D perhaps TRBD1 (5 bases). V lost 4 bases and J lost 4, with 19 bases in between. The germline V gene has CDR1 SEHNR and CDR2 FQNEAQ (reference sequence). The CDR3 loop spans 16 amino acids. This chain's CDR3 is CASSYPDIRTSYGYTF. Here the CDR3 DNA reads TGTGCCAGCAGCTATCCGGACATTAGAACCTCCTATGGCTACACCTTC.